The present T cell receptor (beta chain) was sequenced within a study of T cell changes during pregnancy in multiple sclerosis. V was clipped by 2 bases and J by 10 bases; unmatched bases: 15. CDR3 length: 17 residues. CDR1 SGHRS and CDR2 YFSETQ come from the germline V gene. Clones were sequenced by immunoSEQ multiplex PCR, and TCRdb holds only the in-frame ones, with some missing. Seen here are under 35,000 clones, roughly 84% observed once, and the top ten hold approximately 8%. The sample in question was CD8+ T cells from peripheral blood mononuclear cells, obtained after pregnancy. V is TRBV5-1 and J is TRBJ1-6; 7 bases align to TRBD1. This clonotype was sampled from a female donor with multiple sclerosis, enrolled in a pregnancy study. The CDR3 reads CASSFLSTGTRKSPLHF. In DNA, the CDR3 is TGCGCCAGCAGCTTTCTCTCGACAGGGACAAGGAAATCACCCCTCCACTTT.